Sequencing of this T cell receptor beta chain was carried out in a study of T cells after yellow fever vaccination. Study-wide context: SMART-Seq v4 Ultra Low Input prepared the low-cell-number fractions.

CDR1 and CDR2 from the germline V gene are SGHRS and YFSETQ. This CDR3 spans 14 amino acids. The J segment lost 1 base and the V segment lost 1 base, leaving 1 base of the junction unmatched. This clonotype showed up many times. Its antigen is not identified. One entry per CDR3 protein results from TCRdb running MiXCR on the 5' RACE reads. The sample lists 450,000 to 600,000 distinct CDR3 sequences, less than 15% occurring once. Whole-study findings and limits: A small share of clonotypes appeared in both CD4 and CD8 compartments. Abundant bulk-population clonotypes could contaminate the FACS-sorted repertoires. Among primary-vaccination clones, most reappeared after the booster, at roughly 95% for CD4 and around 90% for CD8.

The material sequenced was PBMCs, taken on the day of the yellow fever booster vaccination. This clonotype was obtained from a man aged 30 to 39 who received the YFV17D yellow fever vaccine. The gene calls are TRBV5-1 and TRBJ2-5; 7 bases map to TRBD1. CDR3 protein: CASSLWDSQETQYF. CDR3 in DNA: TGCGCCAGCAGCTTGTGGGACAGCCAAGAGACCCAGTACTTC. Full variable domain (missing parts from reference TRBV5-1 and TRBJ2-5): KAGVTQTPRYLIKTRGQQVTLSCSPISGHRSVSWYQQTPGQGLQFLFEYFSETQRNKGNFPGRFSGRQFSNSRSEMNVSTLELGDSALYLCASSLWDSQETQYFGPGTRLLVL.